This T cell receptor (beta chain) originates from a study of monozygotic twins with inflammatory bowel disease. Study conclusions and caveats: With inverse Simpson as the measure, TCRbeta diversity was lower in IBD patients than in healthy co-twins. Backing was not found for a single strong signal or clonotype associated with IBD.

With the 5' RACE reads reprocessed, TCRdb shows one record per CDR3 protein and no DNA. This listing includes some 400,000 distinct CDR3 sequences. With respect to this clonotype: As yet, its antigen is unknown.

The source material was blood. This TCR derives from a human donor with ulcerative colitis or Crohn's disease, or a healthy co-twin of an affected twin (not recorded which).

CDR3 sequence: CASSMSLAGGNTGELFF. This chain connects TRBV19 to TRBJ2-2; without DNA, the TCRdb call of TRBD2 cannot be checked. The CDR3 contains 17 residues. CDR1 LNHDA and CDR2 SQIVND come from the germline V gene (reference sequence).